The 23 T cell receptor beta chains reported below all come from one sample, sequenced in a study of T cells in localized non-small cell lung cancer. Clones were sequenced by immunoSEQ multiplex PCR, and TCRdb holds only the in-frame ones, with some missing. The sample includes over 25,000 clones, around 73% of them seen just once. Here the sequenced sample was peripheral blood, taken before any cancer treatment. These receptors were collected from a male donor aged 60 or over with stage II squamous cell lung carcinoma.

The CDR3 sequence is CASSLRPAGNQPQHF. The CDR3 bases are TGTGCCAGCAGCTTGAGGCCAGCGGGCAATCAGCCCCAGCATTTT. The rearrangement uses TRBV5-5 and TRBJ1-5; D gene unclear. This CDR3 spans 15 amino acids. CDR1 is SGHKS and CDR2 is YYEKEE in the germline V gene (reference sequence). Trimming cost V 1 base and J 2 bases, with 10 bases left between them.

V and J are TRBV7-9 and TRBJ1-4, with D hard to call. The CDR3 is 12 amino acids. Looked up from germline, CDR1 is SEHNR and CDR2 is FQNEAQ (reference sequence). Trimming stripped 7 bases from V and 6 bases from J, with 9 bases between. The CDR3 region is CASTRIHEKLFF. In DNA form, the CDR3 reads TGTGCCAGCACCAGGATCCATGAAAAACTGTTTTTT.

The chain uses TRBV11-2 and TRBJ1-1; a possible D gene is TRBD1 (5 bases). The CDR3 length is 17 residues. Trimming cost V 0 bases and J 1 base, with 15 bases left between them. CDR1 SGHAT and CDR2 FQNNGV come from the germline V gene. This CDR3 reads CASSLDGSGGTNTEAFF. The CDR3 nucleotides read TGTGCCAGCAGCTTAGATGGGTCGGGCGGGACGAACACTGAAGCTTTCTTT.

The chain joins TRBV29-1 to TRBJ2-5, with D unresolved. CDR3 length: 12 residues. Deletions cut 7 bases from V and 4 bases from J, with 13 bases between. The germline V gene has CDR1 SQVTM and CDR2 ANQGSEA. CDR3 in DNA: TGCAGCGCCCTAGGGCCTTCAGAGACCCAGTACTTC. It translates to CSALGPSETQYF.

This clone was picked up a small number of times. This chain joins TRBV7-9 and TRBJ1-5; no clear D. CDR1 SEHNR and CDR2 FQNEAQ come from the germline V gene (reference sequence). This CDR3 is built from 14 residues. Trimming left V 5 bases short and J 3 bases short, with 11 bases between. This chain's CDR3 is CASSRAGFNQPQHF. The CDR3 DNA sequence: TGTGCCAGCAGCCGCGCGGGCTTCAATCAGCCCCAGCATTTT.

This clone appeared a few times. CDR3 residues: CATSREWAYNEQFF. The CDR3 nucleotides read TGTGCCACCAGCAGAGAGTGGGCATACAATGAGCAGTTCTTC. The chain uses TRBV15 and TRBJ2-1, with D hard to call. Germline loops: CDR1 LNHNV, CDR2 YYDKDF (reference sequence). There are 14 residues in the CDR3. Trimming pared 0 bases from V and 4 bases from J, leaving 7 bases between.

This clone appeared once. The CDR3 DNA reads TGCGCCAGCAGCTTGACGGGCCGACAGGATGAGCAGTTCTTC. This gives the protein CASSLTGRQDEQFF. The rearrangement joins TRBV5-1 to TRBJ2-1; D might be TRBD1 (6 bases). Trimming pared 1 base from V and 8 bases from J, leaving 13 bases between. The CDR3 is made up of 14 amino acids. CDR1 is SGHRS, CDR2 YFSETQ, per germline.

The gene calls are TRBV7-8 and TRBJ2-5; D may correspond to TRBD1 or TRBD2 (5 bases each). V lost 7 bases, J lost 2 bases, and 17 bases lay in between. The CDR3 is 15 amino acids. Germline V gene lookup returns CDR1 SGHVS and CDR2 FQNEAQ. The CDR3: CASTQGGREQETQYF. The CDR3, as DNA: TGTGCCAGCACCCAAGGAGGCAGGGAGCAAGAGACCCAGTACTTC. The variable domain in full, completed from reference TRBV7-8 and TRBJ2-5, reads GAGVSQSPRYKVAKRGQDVALRCDPISGHVSLFWYQQALGQGPEFLTYFQNEAQLDKSGLPSDRFFAERPEGSVSTLKIQRTQQEDSAVYLCASTQGGREQETQYFGPGTRLLVL.

The J gene is TRBJ2-1, the V gene TRBV11-2, with D unclear. Trimming shortened V by 5 bases and J by 5 bases, and 10 bases separated the two germline ends. The CDR3 length is 13 residues. Germline V gives CDR1 SGHAT, CDR2 FQNNGV. In DNA form, the CDR3 reads TGTGCCAGCAGCATAGGACGGGACAATGAGCAGTTCTTC. Translating gives CASSIGRDNEQFF.

This rearrangement joins TRBV6-1 to TRBJ1-1; D is undetermined. V gave up 6 bases and J gave up 7 bases, with 18 bases separating them. This CDR3 is 14 amino acids long. Germline lookup yields CDR1 MNHNS and CDR2 SASEGT. CDR3 DNA: TGTGCCAGCAGCGCCCTCGAAGGGTTCGGTGAAGCTTTCTTT. Protein product: CASSALEGFGEAFF.

The CDR3 sequence is CASSLPPGVPNTEAFF. CDR3 sequence (DNA): TGTGCCAGCTCACTCCCCCCGGGGGTCCCGAACACTGAAGCTTTCTTT. The chain combines TRBV18 with TRBJ1-1, with a tentative D call TRBD1 (5 bases). This CDR3 spans 16 amino acids. V lost 4 bases and J lost 1, with 16 bases in between. Germline assignment: CDR1 KGHSH and CDR2 LQKENI.

The chain joins TRBV29-1 to TRBJ2-2; 7 positions match TRBD1. Germline lookup yields CDR1 SQVTM and CDR2 ANQGSEA. The trim removed 0 bases at V and 5 bases at J, leaving 9 bases unmatched. This CDR3 contains 16 residues. The CDR3 region is CSVEERSRGNTGELFF. Written as DNA, the CDR3 is TGCAGCGTTGAAGAAAGGAGCAGGGGGAATACCGGGGAGCTGTTTTTT.

The V call is TRBV27, the J call TRBJ1-1; D gene uncertain. In germline, CDR1 is MNHEY, CDR2 SMNVEV (reference sequence). The CDR3 runs 14 residues. The V end lost 2 bases, the J end lost 1 base, and 8 bases lay between the germline ends. CDR3 protein: CASSLMGPNTEAFF. The CDR3 coding sequence is TGTGCCAGCAGTTTAATGGGCCCGAACACTGAAGCTTTCTTT.

J is TRBJ2-3 and V is TRBV27, with D possibly being TRBD2 (6 bases). Trimming left V 8 bases short and J 2 bases short, with 17 bases between. The V gene's germline CDR1 is MNHEY and CDR2 SMNVEV (reference sequence). CDR3 length equals 15 residues. CDR3 region: CASSTRWRDTDTQYF. The CDR3 DNA reads as TGTGCCAGCTCCACGAGGTGGCGGGACACAGATACGCAGTATTTT.

This chain connects TRBV27 to TRBJ2-5, with TRBD1 identical over 10 bases. The ends lost 5 bases at V and 4 bases at J; junction bases unmatched: 4. Germline CDR1 and CDR2: MNHEY and SMNVEV (reference sequence). This CDR3 has 14 amino acids. As DNA, the CDR3 is TGTGCCAGCAGTGACCGACAGGGGGCAGAGACCCAGTACTTC. It is translated as CASSDRQGAETQYF.

V is TRBV9 and J is TRBJ2-6; D is uncertain. Trimming removed 0 bases at V and 0 bases at J, with 7 bases between. Germline CDR1 is SGDLS and CDR2 is YYNGEE. The CDR3 consists of 16 residues. CDR3 sequence: CASSVETRSGANVLTF. CDR3 sequence (DNA): TGTGCCAGCAGCGTAGAAACCCGCTCTGGGGCCAACGTCCTGACTTTC.

This clone was recorded a few times. The chain recombines TRBV5-6 with TRBJ1-4; D gene unclear. V lost 3 bases to trimming and J lost 8 bases, with 17 bases between them. Germline CDR1 reads SGHDT; CDR2 reads YYEEEE. This CDR3 spans 15 amino acids. The CDR3 DNA reads TGTGCCAGCAGCTCCTCGGGCAGCCCAAGAGAAAAACTGTTTTTT. This encodes CASSSSGSPREKLFF.

This clone was seen at least ten times. V gene TRBV6-9 combines with J gene TRBJ2-7; TRBD2 aligns across 10 bases. The CDR3 length is 15 residues. Germline assignment: CDR1 MNHGY and CDR2 SVAAGI. V was clipped by 2 bases and J by 3 bases; unmatched bases: 4. The CDR3 protein is CASSYRRTSGYEQYF. In nucleotides, the CDR3 is TGTGCCAGCAGTTATAGGAGGACTAGCGGCTACGAGCAGTACTTC.

The chain employs TRBV5-1 and TRBJ1-2; 11 positions match TRBD1. CDR3 length: 14 residues. Germline CDR1 is SGHRS and CDR2 is YFSETQ. Trimming cost V 1 base and J 7 bases; bases outside gene matches: 3. The chain's CDR3 is CASSLKGTGGGYTF. The CDR3 DNA follows: TGCGCCAGCAGCTTGAAAGGGACAGGGGGTGGCTACACCTTC. Looking up the rest from reference TRBV5-1 and TRBJ1-2 gives the full variable domain: KAGVTQTPRYLIKTRGQQVTLSCSPISGHRSVSWYQQTPGQGLQFLFEYFSETQRNKGNFPGRFSGRQFSNSRSEMNVSTLELGDSALYLCASSLKGTGGGYTFGSGTRLTVV.

CDR3 sequence (DNA): TGTGCCAGCTCCCCCAGCACAGGCGCAAGTACCTTC. It encodes CASSPSTGASTF. The chain uses TRBV2 and TRBJ1-2; possible D gene TRBD1, 5 bases. Trimming took off 8 bases at V and 14 bases at J, with 21 bases between the two ends. This CDR3 has 12 amino acids. CDR1 is SNHLY and CDR2 is FYNNEI in the germline V gene. The full variable domain, in which reference TRBV2 and TRBJ1-2 provide the parts outside the CDR3, is EPEVTQTPSHQVTQMGQEVILRCVPISNHLYFYWYRQILGQKVEFLVSFYNNEISEKSEIFDDQFSVERPDGSNFTLKIRSTKLEDSAMYFCASSPSTGASTFGSGTRLTVV.

The V and J genes are TRBV19 and TRBJ2-1; D remains ambiguous. The CDR3 runs to 12 residues. The V end lost 4 bases, the J end lost 2 bases, and 3 bases lay between the germline ends. Germline CDR1 is LNHDA and CDR2 is SQIVND (reference sequence). CDR3 region: CASSTTYNEQFF. The CDR3 DNA reads TGTGCCAGTAGTACTACCTACAATGAGCAGTTCTTC.

The DNA of the CDR3 is TGTGCCAGCTCACCCAACCTGGCACGGACAGGGGGCGATGATGGCTACACCTTC. Residues: CASSPNLARTGGDDGYTF. The chain uses TRBV18 and TRBJ1-2; 11 nucleotides align to TRBD1. V dropped 3 bases and J dropped 6; count of bases not matched to a gene: 15. This CDR3 region has 18 residues. Germline-derived CDR1 and CDR2 are KGHSH and LQKENI.

Points on this clone: The identical CDR3 is also encoded by other nucleotide sequences in the sample. The V call is TRBV6-1, the J call TRBJ1-1; D gene unclear. The CDR3 is 14 amino acids. CDR1 MNHNS and CDR2 SASEGT come from the germline V gene. Trimming took off 1 base at V and 1 base at J, with 7 bases between the two ends. The CDR3 DNA follows: TGTGCCAGCAGTGAAGGAGGGTGGAACACTGAAGCTTTCTTT. It translates to CASSEGGWNTEAFF.